This T cell receptor (beta chain) was identified in a study of post-analysis software for immune sequencing data. Turning to the study itself: Recorded subtypes: relapsing-remitting, secondary progressive, progressive-relapsing; some patients unannotated.

Findings and limits, study-wide: Significantly lower normalized Chao1 diversity was found in patients with multiple sclerosis relative to controls.

On this clonotype: No antigen is known for it.

Researchers reported that TCR beta cDNA libraries carried unique molecular identifiers. MiXCR, run by TCRdb on the PCR reads, gives a single entry per CDR3 protein. The sample has about 820,000 distinct CDR3 sequences, approximately 50% seen once. The specimen was blood. The origin of this receptor is a girl between 5 and 17 years old with multiple sclerosis.

The CDR3 bases are TGCAGTGCGCCTGACAGGGGGGACGAGCAGTACTTC. This encodes CSAPDRGDEQYF. V is TRBV20-1 and J is TRBJ2-7; 9 nucleotides match TRBD1. The CDR3 covers 12 residues. V gave up 6 bases and J gave up 5 bases; unmatched junction bases: 5. CDR1 is DFQATT and CDR2 is SNEGSKA in the germline V gene (reference sequence).